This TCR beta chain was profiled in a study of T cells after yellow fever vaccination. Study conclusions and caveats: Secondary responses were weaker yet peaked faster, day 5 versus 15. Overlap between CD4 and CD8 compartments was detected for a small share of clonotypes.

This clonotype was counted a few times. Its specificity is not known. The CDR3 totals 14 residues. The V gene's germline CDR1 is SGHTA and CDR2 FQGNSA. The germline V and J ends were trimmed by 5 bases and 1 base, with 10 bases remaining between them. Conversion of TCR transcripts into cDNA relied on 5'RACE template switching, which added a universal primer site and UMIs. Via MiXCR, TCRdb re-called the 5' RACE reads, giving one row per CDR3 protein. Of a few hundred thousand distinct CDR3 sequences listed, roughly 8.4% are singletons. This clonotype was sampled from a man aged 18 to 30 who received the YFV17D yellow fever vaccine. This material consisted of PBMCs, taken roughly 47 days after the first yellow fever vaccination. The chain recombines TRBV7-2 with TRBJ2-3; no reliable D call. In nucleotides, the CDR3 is TGTGCCAGCAGCAATCTACGTGGCACAGATACGCAGTATTTT. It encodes CASSNLRGTDTQYF.